This is a list of T cell receptor beta chains from one sample in a study of T cells in Graves' hyperthyroidism and ophthalmopathy. MiXCR, applied by TCRdb to the multiplex PCR reads, yields one record per CDR3 protein. Seen here are hundreds of thousands of distinct CDR3 sequences, 15% to 20% observed once, and the top ten hold under 3.5%. Sample: blood. The receptor source for this set is a woman aged 40 to 50 with Graves' ophthalmopathy. CDR3s include the opening cysteine and the closing phenylalanine or tryptophan. Fields, in order: J gene, clone size, V gene, D gene, CDR3 protein, CDR3 DNA. The D gene is left open where the match is weak. The listing skips clone size in some rows; elsewhere it reads once, few, many or a size class.

TRBJ1-2,many,TRBV3-1,TRBD1,CASSPRGRGGGTYGYTF,TGTGCCAGCAGCCCAAGGGGGCGGGGAGGCGGGACTTATGGCTACACCTTC
TRBJ2-1,many,TRBV27,-,CASSFRQGGDEQFF,TGTGCCAGCAGTTTTCGGCAGGGAGGCGATGAGCAGTTCTTC
TRBJ1-5,-,TRBV6-2/TRBV6-3,TRBD1,CASRATGWNNQPQHF,TGTGCCAGCAGGGCGACAGGGTGGAACAATCAGCCCCAGCATTTT
TRBJ1-1,many,TRBV7-2,-,CASSLAAGLNTEAFF,TGTGCCAGCAGCCTCGCCGCGGGGTTGAACACTGAAGCTTTCTTT
TRBJ2-2,many,TRBV2,TRBD2,CASTALAGGRTRTGELFF,TGTGCCAGCACCGCGTTAGCGGGGGGGCGTACGCGCACCGGGGAGCTGTTTTTT
TRBJ2-7,-,TRBV5-4,TRBD1,CASSSMGTGGEQYF,TGTGCCAGCAGCTCTATGGGGACAGGGGGTGAGCAGTACTTC
TRBJ2-6,few,TRBV5-1,-,CASSRWTSPGANVLTF,TGCGCCAGCAGCCGCTGGACCTCCCCTGGGGCCAACGTCCTGACTTTC
TRBJ2-2,few,TRBV6-1,-,CASTWDGLSGELFF,TGTGCCAGCACCTGGGACGGCCTGTCCGGGGAGCTGTTTTTT
TRBJ2-7,many,TRBV27,TRBD2,CASSLTSGSPHLEQYF,TGTGCCAGCAGTTTAACTAGCGGGAGTCCCCATCTCGAGCAGTACTTC
TRBJ1-4,-,TRBV29-1,-,CSVAADTNEKLFF,TGCAGCGTTGCGGCAGATACTAATGAAAAACTGTTTTTT
TRBJ1-1,-,TRBV30,-,CAWNSRTMAKAFF,TGTGCCTGGAACTCCCGGACCATGGCCAAAGCTTTCTTT
TRBJ2-7,many,TRBV2,TRBD1,CASSGTGGYEQYF,TGTGCCAGCAGCGGAACAGGGGGCTACGAGCAGTACTTC
TRBJ2-5,many,TRBV30,TRBD1,CAWSVQGETQYF,TGTGCCTGGAGTGTACAGGGGGAGACCCAGTACTTC
TRBJ2-5,many,TRBV28,TRBD2,CASSLDLGGRETQYF,TGTGCCAGCAGTTTAGATCTGGGAGGGAGGGAGACCCAGTACTTC
TRBJ2-3,-,TRBV29-1,TRBD2,CSVWTSGVPDTQYF,TGCAGCGTATGGACTAGCGGGGTCCCAGATACGCAGTATTTT
TRBJ2-2,-,TRBV11-2,TRBD2,CASSLGSGRNTGELFF,TGTGCCAGCAGCTTAGGGAGCGGGAGGAACACCGGGGAGCTGTTTTTT
TRBJ2-3,-,TRBV20-1,-,CSSHSDATDTQYF,TGCAGTAGTCACTCGGACGCCACAGATACGCAGTATTTT
TRBJ1-3,many,TRBV11-2,-,CASSTKTRGVPGNTIYF,TGTGCCAGCAGCACAAAAACCAGGGGAGTCCCTGGAAACACCATATATTTT
TRBJ2-5,few,TRBV12-3/TRBV12-4,-,CASSPGVETQYF,TGTGCCAGCAGCCCAGGGGTAGAGACCCAGTACTTC
TRBJ2-1,many,TRBV7-2,-,CASSPRGSAYNEQFF,TGTGCCAGCAGCCCTAGGGGGTCTGCTTACAATGAGCAGTTCTTC
TRBJ2-7,many,TRBV20-1,TRBD2,CSARPSGRMYEQYF,TGCAGTGCTAGACCTAGCGGGAGGATGTACGAGCAGTACTTC
TRBJ1-2,-,TRBV20-1,-,CSAYRDGGYTF,TGCAGTGCTTACAGGGACGGAGGCTACACCTTC
TRBJ1-3,-,TRBV6-2/TRBV6-3,-,CASRTRPGNTIYF,TGTGCCAGCAGAACCCGTCCAGGAAACACCATATATTTT
TRBJ2-5,-,TRBV20-1,TRBD2,CSGPIAGGEETQYF,TGCAGTGGCCCCATCGCGGGGGGGGAAGAGACCCAGTACTTC
TRBJ1-1,many,TRBV18,-,CASSPSGASEAFF,TGTGCCAGCTCACCAAGCGGGGCCTCTGAAGCTTTCTTT
TRBJ1-2,-,TRBV19,TRBD1,CASSSDRVTGYTF,TGTGCCAGTAGTTCGGACAGGGTAACGGGCTACACCTTC
TRBJ2-7,many,TRBV20-1,-,CSAREVAGYEQYF,TGCAGTGCTAGAGAGGTGGCGGGGTACGAGCAGTACTTC
TRBJ1-1,many,TRBV5-1,-,CASSGGTSVNTEAFF,TGCGCCAGCAGCGGCGGGACAAGCGTGAACACTGAAGCTTTCTTT
TRBJ1-1,few,TRBV10-3,-,CAISTGVNTEAFF,TGTGCCATCAGCACCGGAGTGAACACTGAAGCTTTCTTT
TRBJ2-2,-,TRBV2,TRBD2,CASSGGSTGELFF,TGTGCCAGCTCGGGGGGGAGCACCGGGGAGCTGTTTTTT
TRBJ2-7,-,TRBV6-2/TRBV6-3,TRBD1,CASRRTGDSYEQYF,TGTGCCAGCCGCCGGACAGGGGACTCCTACGAGCAGTACTTC
TRBJ1-1,-,TRBV28,-,CASSVEPVVNTEAFF,TGTGCCAGCAGCGTAGAACCCGTTGTGAACACTGAAGCTTTCTTT
TRBJ1-2,few,TRBV28,-,CASSTSKGYGYTF,TGTGCCAGCAGCACTTCTAAGGGCTATGGCTACACCTTC
TRBJ2-3,many,TRBV7-9,TRBD2,CASSPHSGGLDTQYF,TGTGCCAGCAGCCCCCATAGCGGGGGGTTGGATACGCAGTATTTT
TRBJ2-1,many,TRBV5-1,TRBD2,CASSSLADNEQFF,TGCGCCAGCAGCAGTCTAGCGGACAATGAGCAGTTCTTC
TRBJ2-3,many,TRBV11-1,-,CASSNTIYTDTQYF,TGTGCCAGCAGTAACACTATTTACACAGATACGCAGTATTTT
TRBJ1-6,many,TRBV11-2,-,CASSFRPMDNSPLHF,TGTGCCAGCAGCTTCCGACCCATGGATAATTCACCCCTCCACTTT
TRBJ1-2,-,TRBV29-1,-,CSVVGGGADYGYTF,TGCAGCGTTGTGGGCGGGGGCGCCGACTATGGCTACACCTTC
TRBJ2-6,-,TRBV11-2,-,CASSLTQGPGANVLTF,TGTGCCAGCAGCTTAACACAGGGTCCTGGGGCCAACGTCCTGACTTTC
TRBJ2-3,many,TRBV15,-,CATSGGGGHTDTQYF,TGTGCCACCAGCGGGGGGGGGGGGCACACAGATACGCAGTATTTT
TRBJ2-1,few,TRBV7-9,-,CASSSSGVEQFF,TGTGCCAGCAGCTCGTCGGGGGTAGAGCAGTTCTTC
TRBJ2-3,few,TRBV7-2,TRBD2,CASSSMAGVSDTQYF,TGTGCCAGCAGCTCCATGGCGGGGGTATCAGATACGCAGTATTTT
TRBJ2-5,-,TRBV19,-,CASSPHEGGNKETQYF,TGTGCCAGTAGTCCCCACGAGGGGGGGAATAAAGAGACCCAGTACTTC
TRBJ2-1,many,TRBV9,-,CASSVGLEGGGWNEQFF,TGTGCCAGCAGCGTAGGATTGGAGGGGGGGGGGTGGAATGAGCAGTTCTTC
TRBJ1-1,many,TRBV11-2,-,CASSSVWTNTKAFF,TGTGCCAGCAGTTCCGTCTGGACGAACACAAAAGCTTTCTTT
TRBJ2-3,many,TRBV5-1,TRBD1,CASSTRTGGTDTQYF,TGCGCCAGCAGCACACGGACAGGGGGCACAGATACGCAGTATTTT
TRBJ2-5,-,TRBV7-9,-,CASSVRRQEKETQYF,TGTGCCAGCAGTGTCCGTCGGCAGGAAAAAGAGACCCAGTACTTC
TRBJ1-2,many,TRBV28,-,CASSQGLVDYGYTF,TGTGCCAGCAGTCAGGGGTTGGTGGACTATGGCTACACCTTC
TRBJ2-1,-,TRBV29-1,-,CSVAIQEYNEQFF,TGCAGCGTTGCGATACAAGAGTACAATGAGCAGTTCTTC
TRBJ1-6,many,TRBV18,-,CASSPEQRGGSPLHF,TGTGCCAGCTCACCAGAACAACGGGGCGGTTCACCCCTCCACTTT
TRBJ1-2,-,TRBV29-1,TRBD1,CSVTRTGGSYGYTF,TGCAGCGTTACCAGGACAGGGGGCAGCTATGGCTACACCTTC
TRBJ1-6,many,TRBV27,-,CASSFVSGVHSPLHF,TGTGCCAGCAGTTTCGTTTCAGGGGTACACTCACCCCTCCACTTT
TRBJ2-7,many,TRBV5-1,TRBD1,CASSQTPGQGPEQYF,TGCGCCAGCAGCCAGACTCCGGGACAGGGGCCCGAGCAGTACTTC
TRBJ2-1,-,TRBV28,TRBD2,CASSGTSGSEEQFF,TGTGCCAGCAGTGGGACTAGCGGGAGTGAAGAGCAGTTCTTC
TRBJ1-1,many,TRBV20-1,TRBD1,CSALGTGSGEAFF,TGCAGTGCCCTGGGGACAGGGTCCGGTGAAGCTTTCTTT